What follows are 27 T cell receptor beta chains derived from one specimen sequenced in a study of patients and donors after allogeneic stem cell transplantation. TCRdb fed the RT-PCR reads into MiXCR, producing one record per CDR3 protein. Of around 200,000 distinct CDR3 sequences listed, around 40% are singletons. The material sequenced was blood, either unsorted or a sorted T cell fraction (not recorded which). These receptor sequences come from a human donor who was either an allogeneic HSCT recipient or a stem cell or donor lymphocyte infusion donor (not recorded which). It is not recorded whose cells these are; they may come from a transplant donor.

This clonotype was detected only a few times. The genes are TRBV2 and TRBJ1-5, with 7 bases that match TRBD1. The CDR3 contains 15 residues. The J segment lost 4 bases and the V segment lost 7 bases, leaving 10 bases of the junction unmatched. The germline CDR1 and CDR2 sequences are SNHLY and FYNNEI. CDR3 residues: CASTKDREFNQPQHF. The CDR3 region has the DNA TGTGCCAGCACTAAAGACAGGGAATTTAATCAGCCCCAGCATTTT.

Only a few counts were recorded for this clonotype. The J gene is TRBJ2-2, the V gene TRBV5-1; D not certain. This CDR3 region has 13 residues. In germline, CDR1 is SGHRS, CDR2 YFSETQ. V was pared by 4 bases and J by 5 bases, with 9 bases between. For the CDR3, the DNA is TGCGCCAGCAGCCCAAGTGCGACCGGGGAGCTGTTTTTT. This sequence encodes CASSPSATGELFF.

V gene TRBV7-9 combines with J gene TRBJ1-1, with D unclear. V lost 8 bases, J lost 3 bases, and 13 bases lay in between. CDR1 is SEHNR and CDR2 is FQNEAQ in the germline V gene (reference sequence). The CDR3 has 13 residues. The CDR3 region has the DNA TGTGCCAGCGTTCCTGGACGTGACACTGAAGCTTTCTTT. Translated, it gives CASVPGRDTEAFF.

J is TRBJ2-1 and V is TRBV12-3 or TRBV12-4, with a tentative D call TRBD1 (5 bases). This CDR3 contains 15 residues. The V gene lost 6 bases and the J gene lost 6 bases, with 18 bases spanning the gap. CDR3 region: CASSPFQGRVNEQFF. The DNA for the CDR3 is TGTGCCAGCAGCCCCTTCCAGGGAAGAGTCAATGAGCAGTTCTTC.

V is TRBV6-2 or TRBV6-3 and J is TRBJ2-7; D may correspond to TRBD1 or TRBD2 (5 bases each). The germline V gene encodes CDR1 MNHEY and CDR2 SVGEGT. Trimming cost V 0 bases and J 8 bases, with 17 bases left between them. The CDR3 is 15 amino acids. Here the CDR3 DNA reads TGTGCCAGCAGTTACTCGGTACCGGTTCGGGGCAAGCAGTACTTC. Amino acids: CASSYSVPVRGKQYF.

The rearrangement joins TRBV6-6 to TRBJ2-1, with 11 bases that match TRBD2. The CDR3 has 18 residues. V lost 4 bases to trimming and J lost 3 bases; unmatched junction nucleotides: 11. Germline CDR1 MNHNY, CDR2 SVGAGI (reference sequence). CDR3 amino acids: CASSSASGGRNYYNEQFF. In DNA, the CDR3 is TGTGCCAGCAGTTCAGCTAGCGGGGGGAGGAACTACTACAATGAGCAGTTCTTC.

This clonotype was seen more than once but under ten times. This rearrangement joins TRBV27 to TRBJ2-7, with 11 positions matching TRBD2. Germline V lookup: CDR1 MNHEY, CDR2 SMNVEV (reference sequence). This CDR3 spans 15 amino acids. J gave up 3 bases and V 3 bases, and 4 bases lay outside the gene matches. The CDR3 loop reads CASSFLAGGIYEQYF. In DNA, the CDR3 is TGTGCCAGCAGTTTTTTAGCGGGGGGGATCTACGAGCAGTACTTC.

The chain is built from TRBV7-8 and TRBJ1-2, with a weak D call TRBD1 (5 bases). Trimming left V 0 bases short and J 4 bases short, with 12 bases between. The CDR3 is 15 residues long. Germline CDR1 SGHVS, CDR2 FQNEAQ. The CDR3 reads CASSLAGEQAYGYTF. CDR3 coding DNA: TGTGCCAGCAGCTTAGCGGGGGAGCAGGCCTATGGCTACACCTTC.

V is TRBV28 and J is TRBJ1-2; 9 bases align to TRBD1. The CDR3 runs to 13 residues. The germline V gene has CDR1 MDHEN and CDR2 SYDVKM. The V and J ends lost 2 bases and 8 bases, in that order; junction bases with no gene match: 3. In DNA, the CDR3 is TGTGCCAGCAGTTTACTGGACAGGGGAGGCTACACCTTC. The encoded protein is CASSLLDRGGYTF.

CDR3: CSAMGGITEAFF. CDR3 nucleotide sequence: TGCAGTGCTATGGGGGGTATCACTGAAGCTTTCTTT. The chain joins TRBV20-1 to TRBJ1-1, with D tentatively TRBD1 (5 bases). This CDR3 is 12 amino acids long. The germline gives CDR1 DFQATT, CDR2 SNEGSKA (reference sequence). The V and J ends lost 4 bases and 4 bases respectively, with 10 bases between them.

CDR3 loop: CASSPDRGRDNGYTF. In nucleotides, the CDR3 is TGTGCCAGCTCGCCGGACAGGGGGCGCGATAATGGCTACACCTTC. The chain uses TRBV18 and TRBJ1-2, with 11 bases fitting TRBD1. Germline loops: CDR1 KGHSH, CDR2 LQKENI. V was clipped by 6 bases and J by 6 bases; unmatched bases: 9. The CDR3 contains 15 residues.

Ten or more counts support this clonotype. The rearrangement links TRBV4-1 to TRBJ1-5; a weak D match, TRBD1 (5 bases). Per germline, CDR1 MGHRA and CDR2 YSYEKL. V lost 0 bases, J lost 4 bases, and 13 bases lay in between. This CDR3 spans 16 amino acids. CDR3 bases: TGCGCCAGCAGCCAAGAGGCCAGGGCCTGGAATCAGCCCCAGCATTTT. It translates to CASSQEARAWNQPQHF.

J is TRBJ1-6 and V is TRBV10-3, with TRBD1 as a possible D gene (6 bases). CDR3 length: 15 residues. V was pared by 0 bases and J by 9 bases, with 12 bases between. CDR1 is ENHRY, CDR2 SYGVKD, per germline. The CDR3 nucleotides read TGTGCCATCAGTGAGTCGGACAGAGAGATTTCACCCCTCCACTTT. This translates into CAISESDREISPLHF.

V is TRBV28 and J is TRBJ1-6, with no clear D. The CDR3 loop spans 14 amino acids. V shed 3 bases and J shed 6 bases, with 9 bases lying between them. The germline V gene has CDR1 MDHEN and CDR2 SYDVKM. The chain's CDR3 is CASSLKRVNSPLHF. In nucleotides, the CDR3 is TGTGCCAGCAGTTTGAAAAGGGTTAATTCACCCCTCCACTTT.

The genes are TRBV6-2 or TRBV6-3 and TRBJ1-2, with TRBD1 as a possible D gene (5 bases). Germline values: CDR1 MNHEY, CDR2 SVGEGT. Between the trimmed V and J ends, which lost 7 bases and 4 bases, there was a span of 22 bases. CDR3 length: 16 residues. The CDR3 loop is CASNPSLAGPSYGYTF. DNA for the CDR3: TGTGCCAGCAATCCCTCTTTGGCAGGGCCTTCCTATGGCTACACCTTC.

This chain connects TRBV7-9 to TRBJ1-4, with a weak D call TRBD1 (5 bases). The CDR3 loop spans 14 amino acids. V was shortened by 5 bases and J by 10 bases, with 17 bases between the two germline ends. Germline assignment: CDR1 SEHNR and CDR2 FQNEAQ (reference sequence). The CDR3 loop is CASSRGDKMRKLFF. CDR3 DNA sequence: TGTGCCAGCAGCCGAGGGGATAAAATGAGAAAACTGTTTTTT.

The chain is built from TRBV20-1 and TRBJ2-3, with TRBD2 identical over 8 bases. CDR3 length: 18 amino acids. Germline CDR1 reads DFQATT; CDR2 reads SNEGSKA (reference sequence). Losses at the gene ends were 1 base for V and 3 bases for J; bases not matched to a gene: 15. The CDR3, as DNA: TGCAGTGCTAGAGCAGACCTCCAGCGGGGGAGTAGAACAGATACGCAGTATTTT. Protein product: CSARADLQRGSRTDTQYF.

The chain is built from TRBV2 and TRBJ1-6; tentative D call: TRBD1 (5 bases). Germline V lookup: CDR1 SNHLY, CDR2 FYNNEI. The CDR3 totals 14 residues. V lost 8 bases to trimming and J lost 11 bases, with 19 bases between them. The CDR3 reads CASGGKRNLPPLHF. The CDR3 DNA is TGTGCCAGCGGGGGGAAGAGGAACCTTCCACCCCTCCACTTT.

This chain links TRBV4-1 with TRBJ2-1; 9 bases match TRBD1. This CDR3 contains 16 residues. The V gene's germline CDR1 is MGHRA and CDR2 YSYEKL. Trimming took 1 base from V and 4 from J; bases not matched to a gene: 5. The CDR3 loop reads CASSQVGQGRYNEQFF. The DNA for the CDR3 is TGCGCCAGCAGCCAAGTAGGACAGGGGCGGTACAATGAGCAGTTCTTC.

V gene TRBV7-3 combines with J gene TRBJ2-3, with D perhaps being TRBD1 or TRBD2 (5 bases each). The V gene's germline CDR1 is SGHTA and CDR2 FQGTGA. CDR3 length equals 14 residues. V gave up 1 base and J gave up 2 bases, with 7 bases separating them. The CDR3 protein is CASSLMGDTDTQYF. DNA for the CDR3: TGTGCCAGCAGCTTAATGGGGGACACAGATACGCAGTATTTT.

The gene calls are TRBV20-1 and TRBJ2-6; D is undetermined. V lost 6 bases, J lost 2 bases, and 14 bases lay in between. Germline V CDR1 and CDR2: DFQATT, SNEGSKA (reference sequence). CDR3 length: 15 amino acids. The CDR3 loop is CSAVSWLAGANVLTF. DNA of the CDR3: TGCAGTGCCGTTAGTTGGTTGGCTGGGGCCAACGTCCTGACTTTC.

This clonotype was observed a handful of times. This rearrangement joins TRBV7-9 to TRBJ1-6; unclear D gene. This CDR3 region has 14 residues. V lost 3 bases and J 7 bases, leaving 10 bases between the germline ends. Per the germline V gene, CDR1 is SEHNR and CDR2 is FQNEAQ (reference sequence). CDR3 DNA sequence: TGTGCCAGCAGCTTCCAATCCGGAAATTCACCCCTCCACTTT. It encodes CASSFQSGNSPLHF.

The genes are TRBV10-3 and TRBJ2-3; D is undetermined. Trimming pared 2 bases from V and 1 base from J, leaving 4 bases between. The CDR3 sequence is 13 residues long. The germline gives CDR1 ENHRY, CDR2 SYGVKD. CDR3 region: CAISEGGTDTQYF. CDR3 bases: TGTGCCATCAGTGAGGGGGGCACAGATACGCAGTATTTT.

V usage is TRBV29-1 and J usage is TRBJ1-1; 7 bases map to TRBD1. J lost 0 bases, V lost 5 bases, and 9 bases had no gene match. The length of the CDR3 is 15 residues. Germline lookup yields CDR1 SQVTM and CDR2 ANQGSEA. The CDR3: CSVKTGWGLNTEAFF. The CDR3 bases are TGCAGCGTTAAGACAGGGTGGGGGTTGAACACTGAAGCTTTCTTT.

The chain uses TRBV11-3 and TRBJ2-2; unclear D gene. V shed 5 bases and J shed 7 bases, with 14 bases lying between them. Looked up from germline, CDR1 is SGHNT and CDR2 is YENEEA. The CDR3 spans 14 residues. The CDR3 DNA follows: TGTGCCAGCAGCCTCGGAGAGGTTAGCGGGGAGCTGTTTTTT. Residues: CASSLGEVSGELFF.

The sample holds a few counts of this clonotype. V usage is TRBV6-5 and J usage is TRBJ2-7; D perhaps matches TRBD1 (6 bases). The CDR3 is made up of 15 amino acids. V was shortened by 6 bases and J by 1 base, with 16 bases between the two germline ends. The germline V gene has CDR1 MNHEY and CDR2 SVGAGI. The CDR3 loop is CASRLYREGSYEQYF. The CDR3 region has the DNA TGTGCCAGCAGACTTTACAGGGAAGGGTCCTACGAGCAGTACTTC.

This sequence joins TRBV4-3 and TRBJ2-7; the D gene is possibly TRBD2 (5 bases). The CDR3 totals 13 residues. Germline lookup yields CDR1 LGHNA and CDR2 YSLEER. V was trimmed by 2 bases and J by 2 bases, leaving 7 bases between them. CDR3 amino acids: CASSQREAYEQYF. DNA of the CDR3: TGCGCCAGCAGCCAACGGGAAGCCTACGAGCAGTACTTC.